This T cell receptor (beta chain) was found in a study of blood T cell repertoires in COVID-19. Study in general: Collection of acute and convalescent COVID-19 samples took place in the United States, Italy and Spain. Nucleic acid was either cDNA or gDNA, and it came from T cells, B-cell-depleted T cells, or PBMCs.

Authors' analysis steps: Estimated nucleated cell counts came from reference gene primer amplification. TCRdb's table, derived via immunoSEQ multiplex PCR, lists solely in-frame clones and lacks some. The DNA gave D and trimming, while V, J and clone size come from that table. The repertoire consists of 130,000 or so clones, with around 63% occurring once and the leading ten covering over 2%. This clone appeared a few times. With 5 bases clipped from V and 8 bases from J, the junction kept 14 bases outside the gene matches. The CDR3 has 15 residues. The V gene's germline CDR1 is SGHTA and CDR2 FQGTGA.

The gene calls are TRBV7-3 and TRBJ2-7; 8 nucleotides line up with TRBD2. Sample: peripheral blood. This TCR came from a woman in her sixties or seventies with acute or convalescent COVID-19. As DNA, the CDR3 is TGTGCCAGCAGCGCCGCTAGCGGGCCGGCCAGTAAGCAGTACTTC. It specifies CASSAASGPASKQYF.